The 18 T cell receptor beta chains below were found in one sample sequenced in a study of monozygotic twins with inflammatory bowel disease. TCRdb re-called the 5' RACE reads; one entry per CDR3 protein, DNA not given. This sample contains approximately 400,000 distinct CDR3 sequences. The sequencing input was blood. The receptors were gathered from a human donor with ulcerative colitis or Crohn's disease, or a healthy co-twin of an affected twin (not recorded which).

The chain joins TRBV20-1 to TRBJ1-1. The CDR3 length is 12 residues. CDR1 and CDR2 from the germline V gene are DFQATT and SNEGSKA (reference sequence). CDR3 amino acids: CSARDVNLEAFF.

V usage is TRBV12-3 or TRBV12-4 and J usage is TRBJ2-7; TCRdb's D call of TRBD1 is untestable without DNA. The CDR3 has 12 amino acids. The CDR3 is CATGGQGSEQYF.

This rearrangement joins TRBV7-9 to TRBJ2-3. This CDR3 has 12 amino acids. The germline CDR1 and CDR2 sequences are SEHNR and FQNEAQ (reference sequence). The CDR3 sequence: CASSFPTDTQYF.

This rearrangement joins TRBV28 to TRBJ2-5; TCRdb returns TRBD1, unconfirmable since there is no DNA. Germline V gene data show CDR1 as MDHEN and CDR2 as SYDVKM. The CDR3 consists of 20 residues. Here the CDR3 reads CASSPLPLSAGRGQQETQYF. The full variable domain, in which reference TRBV28 and TRBJ2-5 provide the parts outside the CDR3, is DVKVTQSSRYLVKRTGEKVFLECVQDMDHENMFWYRQDPGLGLRLIYFSYDVKMKEKGDIPEGYSVSREKKERFSLILESASTNQTSMYLCASSPLPLSAGRGQQETQYFGPGTRLLVL.

This sequence joins TRBV7-2 and TRBJ2-1; TCRdb outputs TRBD2, but without DNA this stays unchecked. The CDR3 contains 16 residues. Germline values: CDR1 SGHTA, CDR2 FQGNSA. The CDR3 spells CASSLAHLSGMNEQFF.

The chain employs TRBV7-2 and TRBJ2-1; TCRdb names TRBD1, which stays unverified in the absence of DNA. There are 13 residues in the CDR3. Germline CDR1 reads SGHTA; CDR2 reads FQGNSA. CDR3 residues: CASSFGQYNEQFF.

V usage is TRBV6-6 and J usage is TRBJ1-5. This CDR3 comprises 13 residues. Germline assignment: CDR1 MNHNY and CDR2 SVGAGI (reference sequence). The CDR3 here is CASRGGRDQPQHF.

This sequence joins TRBV20-1 and TRBJ1-6; TCRdb's D call of TRBD1 is untestable without DNA. Germline CDR1 DFQATT, CDR2 SNEGSKA (reference sequence). This CDR3 is built from 17 residues. This CDR3 reads CSARTGSWSSYNSPLHF.

This chain links TRBV7-9 with TRBJ2-4; TCRdb selects TRBD1, and the lack of DNA leaves this call unchecked. CDR1 is SEHNR and CDR2 is FQNEAQ in the germline V gene (reference sequence). This CDR3 has 15 residues. The CDR3 loop is CASSPPGSAKNIQYF.

The gene calls are TRBV5-4 and TRBJ1-2; there is no DNA to check the TCRdb D call of TRBD1. The CDR3 covers 14 residues. Germline CDR1 SGHNT, CDR2 YYREEE (reference sequence). The CDR3: CASSLGGTGDGYTF.

The J gene is TRBJ2-5, the V gene TRBV10-3; no DNA is available, so the TRBD2 call from TCRdb remains unchecked. The CDR3 spans 13 residues. Germline V gene lookup returns CDR1 ENHRY and CDR2 SYGVKD. This chain's CDR3 is CAISERLAETQYF.

This chain links TRBV6-1 with TRBJ1-1. The CDR3 runs to 17 residues. Germline CDR1 reads MNHNS; CDR2 reads SASEGT. This chain's CDR3 is CASKSFSHSQANTEAFF.

The rearrangement uses TRBV7-9 and TRBJ2-7. This CDR3 contains 14 residues. CDR1 SEHNR and CDR2 FQNEAQ come from the germline V gene (reference sequence). CDR3 protein: CASSLGSKFYEQYF.

This chain links TRBV7-9 with TRBJ2-1; with no DNA, the TCRdb D assignment of TRBD2 cannot be verified. The CDR3 sequence is 17 residues long. Germline assignment: CDR1 SEHNR and CDR2 FQNEAQ (reference sequence). The CDR3: CASSLTQARLVANEQFF.

The CDR3: CAISESGGPGTQYF. V is TRBV10-3 and J is TRBJ2-5; the D call from TCRdb, TRBD2, cannot be confirmed without DNA. CDR3 length: 14 residues. Germline V gene sequence: CDR1 ENHRY, CDR2 SYGVKD.

The CDR3 protein is CASSLGGQGDTEAFF. The V and J genes are TRBV11-3 and TRBJ1-1; TCRdb picks TRBD1, but there is no DNA to check that call. The V gene's germline CDR1 is SGHNT and CDR2 YENEEA. The CDR3 is made up of 15 amino acids.

This chain joins TRBV2 and TRBJ2-7. CDR1 is SNHLY, CDR2 FYNNEI, per germline. This CDR3 comprises 14 residues. CDR3 amino acids: CATSHGQGSYEQYF.

V gene TRBV4-1 combines with J gene TRBJ1-5; absent DNA, TCRdb's TRBD1 call cannot be checked. Per the germline V gene, CDR1 is MGHRA and CDR2 is YSYEKL. CDR3 size: 15 residues. CDR3 residues: CASSRDSNGNQPQHF.